This passage covers 12 T cell receptor beta chains from one sample sequenced in a study of blood T cell repertoires in COVID-19. Only in-frame clones appear in the TCRdb table, and some are missing; sequencing was by immunoSEQ multiplex PCR. The data contain 90,000 to 120,000 clones, 55% to 75% of them singletons. The sample comprised peripheral blood. The receptors derive from a woman aged 40 to 49 with acute or convalescent COVID-19.

This clone was found once. The chain joins TRBV7-2 to TRBJ2-5; 7 positions match TRBD2. The length of the CDR3 is 15 residues. V shed 5 bases and J 5 bases; nucleotides not matched to a gene: 11. Germline loops: CDR1 SGHTA, CDR2 FQGNSA. CDR3 bases: TGTGCCAGCAGCCTCTTCGGACTAGAGGCTGAGACCCAGTACTTC. Translated: CASSLFGLEAETQYF.

This chain joins TRBV11-2 and TRBJ1-4; TRBD1 matches at 9 bases. Germline V gene sequence: CDR1 SGHAT, CDR2 FQNNGV. V shed 5 bases, J shed 6 bases, and the junction held 1 base outside the gene matches. The CDR3 extends over 13 amino acids. The CDR3 sequence is CASSRDRDEKLFF. CDR3 nucleotides: TGTGCCAGCAGCCGGGACAGGGATGAAAAACTGTTTTTT.

CDR3 nucleotide sequence: TGCAGCGTTCAGCGGGGTATAGAGACCCAGTACTTC. It is translated as CSVQRGIETQYF. V is TRBV29-1 and J is TRBJ2-5; 7 bases are shared with TRBD2. This CDR3 spans 12 amino acids. J gave up 4 bases and V 5 bases, and 4 bases lay outside the gene matches. Germline CDR1 SQVTM, CDR2 ANQGSEA.

In this sample, this clone turned up once. The chain employs TRBV7-3 and TRBJ1-1, with TRBD1 matching over 7 bases. The CDR3 has 15 residues. The germline V gene encodes CDR1 SGHTA and CDR2 FQGTGA. V lost 6 bases to trimming and J lost 2 bases; unmatched junction nucleotides: 9. CDR3: CASSEKSGGNTEAFF. In DNA, the CDR3 is TGTGCCAGCAGTGAGAAATCAGGGGGAAACACTGAAGCTTTCTTT.

This clone came up once. The chain links TRBV24-1 to TRBJ2-7, with D unresolved. Trimming cost V 3 bases and J 7 bases, with 12 bases left between them. The length of the CDR3 is 13 residues. From germline, CDR1 is KGHDR and CDR2 SFDVKD. Here the CDR3 reads CATSDQSSREQYF. Here the CDR3 DNA reads TGTGCCACCAGTGATCAGTCATCCCGAGAGCAGTACTTC.

CDR3 bases: TGCGCCAGCAGCCAACCGGGACAGGGATCTGAAAAACTGTTTTTT. Translation gives CASSQPGQGSEKLFF. J is TRBJ1-4 and V is TRBV4-1, with 9 nucleotides matching TRBD1. With V trimmed by 2 bases and J by 7 bases, 5 bases remained unmatched. The CDR3 consists of 15 residues. CDR1 is MGHRA and CDR2 is YSYEKL in the germline V gene.

The chain has TRBV3-1 (or the pseudogene TRBV3-2) and TRBJ2-1, with unresolved D. The CDR3 contains 13 residues. Germline V gives CDR1 LGHDT, CDR2 YNNKEL (reference sequence). The V gene lost 2 bases and the J gene lost 5 bases, with 7 bases spanning the gap. CDR3 region: CASSQTANNEQFF. The DNA of the CDR3 is TGTGCCAGCAGCCAAACAGCTAACAATGAGCAGTTCTTC.

This clone was observed once. V usage is TRBV19 and J usage is TRBJ2-7, with 10 bases lining up with TRBD1. V was pared by 6 bases and J by 2 bases, with 10 bases of the junction left unmatched. The CDR3 has 16 amino acids. Germline CDR1 reads LNHDA; CDR2 reads SQIVND (reference sequence). CDR3 DNA: TGTGCCAGTAGACTAAAAACGGGACAGGGGACCTACGAGCAGTACTTC. The encoded protein is CASRLKTGQGTYEQYF.

This clone was picked up a small number of times. The chain links TRBV10-2 to TRBJ1-4, with 9 positions matching TRBD1. The germline V gene encodes CDR1 WSHSY and CDR2 SAAADI. The junction had 6 bases not matched to a gene; V was cut back by 6 bases and J by 7 bases. This CDR3 contains 14 residues. The CDR3 is CASRGQGQGEKLFF. The CDR3 nucleotides read TGCGCCAGCAGAGGACAGGGACAGGGTGAAAAACTGTTTTTT.

This CDR3 reads CASSSEARLTDTQYF. The CDR3 DNA reads TGTGCCAGCAGCTCCGAGGCGAGACTCACAGATACGCAGTATTTT. V is TRBV7-2 and J is TRBJ2-3; D is ambiguous. The V gene lost 4 bases and the J gene lost 2 bases, with 13 bases spanning the gap. The V gene's germline CDR1 is SGHTA and CDR2 FQGNSA. This CDR3 spans 15 amino acids. The full variable domain, rest sourced from reference TRBV7-2 and TRBJ2-3, is GAGVSQSPSNKVTEKGKDVELRCDPISGHTALYWYRQSLGQGLEFLIYFQGNSAPDKSGLPSDRFSAERTGGSVSTLTIQRTQQEDSAVYLCASSSEARLTDTQYFGPGTRLTVL.

J is TRBJ1-1 and V is TRBV24-1; 8 nucleotides match TRBD1. The ends lost 4 bases at V and 11 bases at J; junction bases unmatched: 5. This CDR3 has 12 amino acids. Germline CDR1 KGHDR, CDR2 SFDVKD. The CDR3 is CATSDHTGGAFF. In nucleotides, the CDR3 is TGTGCCACCAGTGACCATACAGGGGGGGCTTTCTTT.

The chain recombines TRBV7-2 with TRBJ2-1; TRBD2 matches 8 bases. The CDR3 loop spans 17 amino acids. Germline CDR1 is SGHTA and CDR2 is FQGNSA. With V trimmed by 3 bases and J by 6 bases, 13 bases remained unmatched. The DNA for the CDR3 is TGTGCCAGCAGCTTGGAATGGGCGGGGGGCCAGAGCAATGAGCAGTTCTTC. Protein: CASSLEWAGGQSNEQFF.